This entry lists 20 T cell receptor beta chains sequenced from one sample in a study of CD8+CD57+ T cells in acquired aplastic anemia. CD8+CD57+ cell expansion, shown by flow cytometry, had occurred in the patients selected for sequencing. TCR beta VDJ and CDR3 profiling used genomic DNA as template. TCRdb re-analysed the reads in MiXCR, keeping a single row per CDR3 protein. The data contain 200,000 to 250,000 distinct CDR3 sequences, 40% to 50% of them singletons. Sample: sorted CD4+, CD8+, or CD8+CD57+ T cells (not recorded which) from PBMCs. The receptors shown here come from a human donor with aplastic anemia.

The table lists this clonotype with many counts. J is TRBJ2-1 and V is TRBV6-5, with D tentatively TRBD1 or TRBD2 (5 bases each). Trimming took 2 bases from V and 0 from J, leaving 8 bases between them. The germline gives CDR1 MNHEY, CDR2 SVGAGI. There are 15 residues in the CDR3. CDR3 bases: TGTGCCAGCAGTTACGCAGGGAGCTCCTACAATGAGCAGTTCTTC. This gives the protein CASSYAGSSYNEQFF.

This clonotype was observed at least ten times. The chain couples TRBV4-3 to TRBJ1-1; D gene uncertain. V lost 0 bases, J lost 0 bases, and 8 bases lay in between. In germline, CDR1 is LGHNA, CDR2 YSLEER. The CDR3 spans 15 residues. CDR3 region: CASSQDQLMNTEAFF. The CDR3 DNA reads TGCGCCAGCAGCCAAGATCAGCTCATGAACACTGAAGCTTTCTTT.

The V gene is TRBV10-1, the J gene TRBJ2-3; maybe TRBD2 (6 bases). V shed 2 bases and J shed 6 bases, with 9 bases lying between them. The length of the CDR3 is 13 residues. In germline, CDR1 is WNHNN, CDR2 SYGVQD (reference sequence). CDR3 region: CASSEREWDTQYF. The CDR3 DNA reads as TGCGCCAGCAGTGAGCGGGAGTGGGATACGCAGTATTTT.

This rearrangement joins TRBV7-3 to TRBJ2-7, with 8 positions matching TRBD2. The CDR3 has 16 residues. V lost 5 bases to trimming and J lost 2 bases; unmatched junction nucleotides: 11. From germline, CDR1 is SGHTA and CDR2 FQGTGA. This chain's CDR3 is CASSTHDRGGAYEQYF. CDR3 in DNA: TGTGCCAGCAGCACGCATGATCGGGGGGGGGCCTACGAGCAGTACTTC.

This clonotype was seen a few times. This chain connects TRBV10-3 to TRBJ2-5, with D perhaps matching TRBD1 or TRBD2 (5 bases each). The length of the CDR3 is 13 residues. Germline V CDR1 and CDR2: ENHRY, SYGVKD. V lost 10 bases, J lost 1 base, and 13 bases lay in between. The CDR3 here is CASRPGSQETQYF. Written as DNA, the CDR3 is TGTGCCAGCAGACCAGGGAGCCAAGAGACCCAGTACTTC.

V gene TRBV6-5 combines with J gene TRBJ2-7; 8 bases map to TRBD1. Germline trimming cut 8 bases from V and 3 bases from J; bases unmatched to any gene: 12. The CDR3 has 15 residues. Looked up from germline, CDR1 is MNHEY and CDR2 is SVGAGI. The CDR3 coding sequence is TGTGCCAGCCGTACTACACAGGGGGGAGACTACGAGCAGTACTTC. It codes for CASRTTQGGDYEQYF.

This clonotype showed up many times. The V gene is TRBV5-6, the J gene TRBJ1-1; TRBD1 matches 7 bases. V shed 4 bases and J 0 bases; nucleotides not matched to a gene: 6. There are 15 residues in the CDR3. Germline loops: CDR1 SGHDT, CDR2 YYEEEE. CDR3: CASSLGTDMNTEAFF. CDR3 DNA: TGTGCCAGCAGCCTAGGGACAGACATGAACACTGAAGCTTTCTTT.

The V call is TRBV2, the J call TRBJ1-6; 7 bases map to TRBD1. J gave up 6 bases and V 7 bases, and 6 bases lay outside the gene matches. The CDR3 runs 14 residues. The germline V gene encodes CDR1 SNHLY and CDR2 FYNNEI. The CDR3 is CASTTGDANSPLHF. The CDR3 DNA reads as TGTGCCAGCACCACAGGGGATGCTAATTCACCCCTCCACTTT.

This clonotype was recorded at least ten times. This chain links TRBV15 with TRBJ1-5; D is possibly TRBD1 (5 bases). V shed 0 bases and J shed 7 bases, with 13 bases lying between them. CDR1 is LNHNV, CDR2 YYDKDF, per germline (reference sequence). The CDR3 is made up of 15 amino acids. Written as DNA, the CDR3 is TGTGCCACCAGCAGAGAAGCGGGGCCGGGGCAGCCCCAGCATTTT. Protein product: CATSREAGPGQPQHF.

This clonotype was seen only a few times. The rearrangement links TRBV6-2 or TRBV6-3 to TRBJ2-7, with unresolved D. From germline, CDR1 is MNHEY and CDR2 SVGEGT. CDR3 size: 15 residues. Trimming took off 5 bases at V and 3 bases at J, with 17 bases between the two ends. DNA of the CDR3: TGTGCCAGCAGTGTAATCCAGGAGAACTTCTACGAGCAGTACGTC. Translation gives CASSVIQENFYEQYV.

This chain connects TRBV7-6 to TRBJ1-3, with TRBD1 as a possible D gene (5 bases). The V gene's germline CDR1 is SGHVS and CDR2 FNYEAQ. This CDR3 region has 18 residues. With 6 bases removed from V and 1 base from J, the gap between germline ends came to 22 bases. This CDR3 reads CASSFHRSGGGSGNTIYF. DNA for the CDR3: TGTGCCAGCAGTTTCCACCGTAGTGGGGGTGGTTCTGGAAACACCATATATTTT.

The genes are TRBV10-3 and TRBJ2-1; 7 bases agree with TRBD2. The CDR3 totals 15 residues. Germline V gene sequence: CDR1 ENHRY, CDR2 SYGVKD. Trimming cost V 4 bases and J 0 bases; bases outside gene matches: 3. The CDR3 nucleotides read TGTGCCATCAGTGCCGCGGGGGACTCCTACAATGAGCAGTTCTTC. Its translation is CAISAAGDSYNEQFF.

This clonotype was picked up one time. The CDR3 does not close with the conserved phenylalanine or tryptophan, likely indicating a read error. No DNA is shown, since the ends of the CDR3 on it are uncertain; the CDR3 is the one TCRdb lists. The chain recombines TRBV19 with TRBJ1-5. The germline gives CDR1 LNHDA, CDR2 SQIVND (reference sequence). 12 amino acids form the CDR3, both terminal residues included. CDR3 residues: CASSMDNQPRHL.

This chain's CDR3 is CASSEGGDHTGELFF. The CDR3, as DNA: TGTGCCAGCAGTGAGGGGGGGGACCACACCGGGGAGCTGTTTTTT. The J gene is TRBJ2-2, the V gene TRBV9, with D perhaps TRBD2 (7 bases). The CDR3 has 15 residues. Germline V gives CDR1 SGDLS, CDR2 YYNGEE. Trimming took 5 bases from V and 3 from J, leaving 14 bases between them.

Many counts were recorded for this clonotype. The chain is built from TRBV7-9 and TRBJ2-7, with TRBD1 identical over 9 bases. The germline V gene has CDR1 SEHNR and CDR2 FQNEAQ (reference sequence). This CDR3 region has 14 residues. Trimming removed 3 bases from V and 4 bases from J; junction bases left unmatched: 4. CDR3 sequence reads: CASSFGTGPYEQYF. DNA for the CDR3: TGTGCCAGCAGCTTTGGGACAGGGCCTTACGAGCAGTACTTC.

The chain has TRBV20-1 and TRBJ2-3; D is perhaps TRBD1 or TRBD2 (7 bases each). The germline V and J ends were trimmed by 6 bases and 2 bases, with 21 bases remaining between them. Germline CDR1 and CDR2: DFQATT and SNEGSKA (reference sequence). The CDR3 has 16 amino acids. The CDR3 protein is CSARGGRGGYTDTQYF. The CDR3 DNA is TGCAGTGCCAGGGGGGGGCGGGGCGGATACACAGATACGCAGTATTTT.

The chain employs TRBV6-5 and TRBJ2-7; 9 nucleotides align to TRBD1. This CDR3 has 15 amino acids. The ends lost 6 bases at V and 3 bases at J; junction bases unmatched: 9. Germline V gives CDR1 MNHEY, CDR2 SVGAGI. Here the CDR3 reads CASSLNRGPSYEQYF. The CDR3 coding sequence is TGTGCCAGCAGCCTAAACAGGGGGCCTAGCTACGAGCAGTACTTC.

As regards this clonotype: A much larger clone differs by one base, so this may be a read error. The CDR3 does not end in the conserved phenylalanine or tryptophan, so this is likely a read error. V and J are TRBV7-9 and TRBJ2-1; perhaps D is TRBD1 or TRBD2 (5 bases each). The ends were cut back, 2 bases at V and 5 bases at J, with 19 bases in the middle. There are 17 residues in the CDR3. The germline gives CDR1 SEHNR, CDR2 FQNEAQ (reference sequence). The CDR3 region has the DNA TGTGCCAGCAGCTTATATGTGGGACGGGGCGGCCACAATGAGCAGTTCCTC. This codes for CASSLYVGRGGHNEQFL.

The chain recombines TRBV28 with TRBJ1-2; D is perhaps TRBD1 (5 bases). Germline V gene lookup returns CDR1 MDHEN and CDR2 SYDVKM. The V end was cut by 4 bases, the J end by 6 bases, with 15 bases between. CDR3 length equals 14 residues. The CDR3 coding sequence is TGTGCCAGCAGTTCCCTCCAGGGAATCAATGGCTACACCTTC. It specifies CASSSLQGINGYTF.

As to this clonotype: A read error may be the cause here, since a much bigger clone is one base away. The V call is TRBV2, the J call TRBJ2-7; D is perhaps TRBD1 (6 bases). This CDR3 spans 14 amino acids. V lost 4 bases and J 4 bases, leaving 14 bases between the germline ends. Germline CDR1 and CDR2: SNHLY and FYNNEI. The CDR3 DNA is TGTGCCAGCAGTGTCTTGGGGGCTCTTTACGAGCAGTACTTC. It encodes CASSVLGALYEQYF.